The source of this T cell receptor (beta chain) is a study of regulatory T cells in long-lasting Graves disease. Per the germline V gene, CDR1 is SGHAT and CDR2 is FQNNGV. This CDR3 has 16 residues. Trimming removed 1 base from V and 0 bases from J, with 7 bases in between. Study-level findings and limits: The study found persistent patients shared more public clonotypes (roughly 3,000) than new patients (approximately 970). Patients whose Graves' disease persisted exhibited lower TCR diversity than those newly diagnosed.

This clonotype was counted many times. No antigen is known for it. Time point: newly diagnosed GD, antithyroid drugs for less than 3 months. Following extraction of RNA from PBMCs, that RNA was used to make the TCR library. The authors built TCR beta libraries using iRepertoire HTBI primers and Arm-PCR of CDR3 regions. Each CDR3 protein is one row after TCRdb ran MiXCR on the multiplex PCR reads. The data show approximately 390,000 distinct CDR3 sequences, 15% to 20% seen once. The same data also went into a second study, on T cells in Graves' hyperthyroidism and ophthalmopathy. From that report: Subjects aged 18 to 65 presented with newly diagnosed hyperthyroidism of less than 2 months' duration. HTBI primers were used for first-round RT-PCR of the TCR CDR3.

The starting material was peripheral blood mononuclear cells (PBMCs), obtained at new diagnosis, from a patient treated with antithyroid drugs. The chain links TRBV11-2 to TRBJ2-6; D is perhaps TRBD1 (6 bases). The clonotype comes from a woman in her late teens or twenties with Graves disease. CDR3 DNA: TGTGCCAGCAGCTTAGGCAGGGGCTCTGGGGCCAACGTCCTGACTTTC. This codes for CASSLGRGSGANVLTF.